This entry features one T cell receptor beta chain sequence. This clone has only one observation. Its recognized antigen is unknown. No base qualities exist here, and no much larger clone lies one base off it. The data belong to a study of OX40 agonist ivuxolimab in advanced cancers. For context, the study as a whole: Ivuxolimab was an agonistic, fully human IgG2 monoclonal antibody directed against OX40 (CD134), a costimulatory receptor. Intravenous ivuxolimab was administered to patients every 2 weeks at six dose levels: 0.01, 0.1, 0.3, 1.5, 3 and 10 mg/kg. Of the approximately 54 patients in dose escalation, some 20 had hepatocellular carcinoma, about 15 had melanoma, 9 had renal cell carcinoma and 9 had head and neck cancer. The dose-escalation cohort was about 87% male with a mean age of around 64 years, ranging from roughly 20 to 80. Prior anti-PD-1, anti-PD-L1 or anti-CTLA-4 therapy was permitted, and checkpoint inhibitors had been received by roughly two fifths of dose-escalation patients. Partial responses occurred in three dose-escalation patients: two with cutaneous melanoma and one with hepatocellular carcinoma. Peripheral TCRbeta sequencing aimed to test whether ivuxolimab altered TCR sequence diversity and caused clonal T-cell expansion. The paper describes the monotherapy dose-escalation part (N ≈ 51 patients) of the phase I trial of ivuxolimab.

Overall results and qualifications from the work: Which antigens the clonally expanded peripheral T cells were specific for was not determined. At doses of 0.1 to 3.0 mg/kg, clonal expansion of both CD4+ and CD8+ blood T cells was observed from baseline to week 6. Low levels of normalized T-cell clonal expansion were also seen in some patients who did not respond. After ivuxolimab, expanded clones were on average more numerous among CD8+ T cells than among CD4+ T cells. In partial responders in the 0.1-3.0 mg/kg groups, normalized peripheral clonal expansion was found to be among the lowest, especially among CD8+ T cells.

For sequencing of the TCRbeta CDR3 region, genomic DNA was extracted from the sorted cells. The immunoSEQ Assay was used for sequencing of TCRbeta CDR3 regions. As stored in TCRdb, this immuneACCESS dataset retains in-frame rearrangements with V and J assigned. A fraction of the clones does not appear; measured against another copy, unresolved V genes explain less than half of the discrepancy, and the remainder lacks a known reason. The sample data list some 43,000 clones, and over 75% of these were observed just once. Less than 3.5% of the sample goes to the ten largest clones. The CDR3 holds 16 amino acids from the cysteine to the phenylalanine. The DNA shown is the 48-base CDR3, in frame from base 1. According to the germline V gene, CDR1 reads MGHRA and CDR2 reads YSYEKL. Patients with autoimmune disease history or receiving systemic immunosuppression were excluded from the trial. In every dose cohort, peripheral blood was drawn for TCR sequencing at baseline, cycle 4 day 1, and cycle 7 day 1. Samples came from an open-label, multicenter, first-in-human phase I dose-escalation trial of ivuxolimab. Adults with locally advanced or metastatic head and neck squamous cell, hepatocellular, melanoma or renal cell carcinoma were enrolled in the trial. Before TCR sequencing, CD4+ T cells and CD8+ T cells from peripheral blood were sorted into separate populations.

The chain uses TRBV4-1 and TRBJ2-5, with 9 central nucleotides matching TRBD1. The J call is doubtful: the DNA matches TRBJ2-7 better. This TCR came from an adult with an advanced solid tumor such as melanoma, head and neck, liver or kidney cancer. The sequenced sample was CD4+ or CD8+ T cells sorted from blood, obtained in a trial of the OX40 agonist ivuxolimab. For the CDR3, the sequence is CASSRGEGQGSYEQYF. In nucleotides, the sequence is TGCGCCAGCAGCCGCGGAGAGGGACAGGGCTCCTACGAGCAGTACTTC.